The 14 T cell receptor beta chains below all came from one sample that was sequenced in a study of shared clonotypes between healthy human individuals. Data came from immunoSEQ multiplex PCR; TCRdb stores just in-frame clones and leaves some out. Of over 850,000 clones in the sample, around 82% were seen once. Sequenced sample: memory CD4+ T cells from PBMCs. The subset here: CD45RA-negative fraction. The receptors originated from a young man in good health. Some clones in this sample may be carry-over from other donors' samples.

CDR3 loop: CASSGTVDTGELFF. The CDR3 coding sequence is TGTGCCAGCTCCGGGACAGTTGACACCGGGGAGCTGTTTTTT. The rearrangement joins TRBV18 to TRBJ2-2; 7 bases are shared with TRBD1. This CDR3 spans 14 amino acids. Germline values: CDR1 KGHSH, CDR2 LQKENI. With V trimmed by 6 bases and J by 3 bases, 4 bases remained unmatched.

This clone was seen a few times. The CDR3 here is CASRGTVLHYNEQFF. The CDR3 coding sequence is TGTGCCAGCAGGGGGACAGTATTACATTACAATGAGCAGTTCTTC. J is TRBJ2-1 and V is TRBV28, with 7 bases lining up with TRBD1. V lost 6 bases and J lost 4; bases outside the gene matches: 9. The CDR3 runs 15 residues. Germline loops: CDR1 MDHEN, CDR2 SYDVKM.

The CDR3: CASSSYGRAEKLFF. CDR3 DNA sequence: TGTGCCAGCAGCTCCTATGGGAGGGCCGAAAAACTGTTTTTT. The chain carries TRBV5-5 and TRBJ1-4; D gene uncertain. V shed 3 bases and J shed 8 bases, with 14 bases lying between them. The V gene's germline CDR1 is SGHKS and CDR2 YYEKEE (reference sequence). The CDR3 is made up of 14 amino acids.

CDR3 protein: CASSLQGSGAEAFF. The CDR3 nucleotides are TGTGCCAGCAGCTTGCAGGGCTCGGGCGCTGAAGCTTTCTTT. This chain joins TRBV5-4 and TRBJ1-1; a weak D match, TRBD1 (5 bases). Germline CDR1 and CDR2: SGHNT and YYREEE (reference sequence). The CDR3 consists of 14 residues. The germline V and J ends were trimmed by 1 base and 6 bases, with 13 bases remaining between them. The full variable domain, completed using reference TRBV5-4 and TRBJ1-1, is ETGVTQSPTHLIKTRGQQVTLRCSSQSGHNTVSWYQQALGQGPQFIFQYYREEENGRGNFPPRFSGLQFPNYSSELNVNALELDDSALYLCASSLQGSGAEAFFGQGTRLTVV.

This clone occurred a few times. CDR3 DNA: TGTGCCAGCTCACCACGGGACAGGGGGGAGGCTTTCTTT. Its translation: CASSPRDRGEAFF. The V call is TRBV18, the J call TRBJ1-1; TRBD1 aligns across 11 bases. This CDR3 has 13 residues. From germline, CDR1 is KGHSH and CDR2 LQKENI. Unmatched junction bases numbered 3, after V lost 1 base and J lost 11 bases.

The V and J genes are TRBV11-1 and TRBJ1-1, with unresolved D. The CDR3 spans 13 residues. Trimming took 5 bases from V and 2 from J, leaving 9 bases between them. CDR1 SGHAT and CDR2 FQDESV come from the germline V gene (reference sequence). For the CDR3, the DNA is TGTGCCAGCAGCCGCGGGGTAAACACTGAAGCTTTCTTT. It yields the protein CASSRGVNTEAFF.

The chain uses TRBV11-3 and TRBJ2-7, with 10 bases aligning to TRBD1. The CDR3 consists of 15 residues. Per germline, CDR1 SGHNT and CDR2 YENEEA. Trimming cost V 0 bases and J 6 bases; bases outside gene matches: 5. The CDR3 DNA follows: TGTGCCAGCAGCTTAGACCGGGACAGGGGTGGCGAGCAGTACTTC. Translating gives CASSLDRDRGGEQYF. Using reference TRBV11-3 and TRBJ2-7 for the parts outside the CDR3, the full variable domain is EAGVVQSPRYKIIEKKQPVAFWCNPISGHNTLYWYLQNLGQGPELLIRYENEEAVDDSQLPKDRFSAERLKGVDSTLKIQPAELGDSAVYLCASSLDRDRGGEQYFGPGTRLTVT.

This clone has only a few counts. This same CDR3 is encoded by further DNA sequences in the sample. The chain links TRBV30 to TRBJ2-7, with 9 bases fitting TRBD2. The CDR3 is 16 amino acids. Germline V lookup: CDR1 GTSNPN, CDR2 SVGIG (reference sequence). V was pared by 2 bases and J by 1 base, with 9 bases of the junction left unmatched. The CDR3, as DNA: TGTGCCTGGAGTCTATATGTGACTAGCGGTTCCTACGAGCAGTACTTC. This translates into CAWSLYVTSGSYEQYF.

This chain joins TRBV19 and TRBJ1-1; D gene ambiguous. Looked up from germline, CDR1 is LNHDA and CDR2 is SQIVND (reference sequence). The V gene lost 7 bases and the J gene lost 5 bases, with 11 bases spanning the gap. The CDR3 spans 12 residues. In DNA form, the CDR3 reads TGTGCCAGTAAGGACTGGGAAACTGAAGCTTTCTTT. Protein product: CASKDWETEAFF. Filled out from reference TRBV19 and TRBJ1-1, the complete variable domain reads DGGITQSPKYLFRKEGQNVTLSCEQNLNHDAMYWYRQDPGQGLRLIYYSQIVNDFQKGDIAEGYSVSREKKESFPLTVTSAQKNPTAFYLCASKDWETEAFFGQGTRLTVV.

This clone was observed a few times. The V and J genes are TRBV19 and TRBJ2-7; 12 positions match TRBD2. Germline V gene sequence: CDR1 LNHDA, CDR2 SQIVND (reference sequence). The CDR3 is 17 residues long. Unmatched junction bases numbered 15, after V lost 5 bases and J lost 7 bases. The CDR3, as DNA: TGTGCCAGTAGTCCTAGCGGGAGGGCCTTAGGATCTCGGGAGCAGTACTTC. Its translation is CASSPSGRALGSREQYF. Using reference TRBV19 and TRBJ2-7 for the parts outside the CDR3, the full variable domain is DGGITQSPKYLFRKEGQNVTLSCEQNLNHDAMYWYRQDPGQGLRLIYYSQIVNDFQKGDIAEGYSVSREKKESFPLTVTSAQKNPTAFYLCASSPSGRALGSREQYFGPGTRLTVT.

V and J are TRBV7-3 and TRBJ2-3; D unclear. The ends were cut back, 2 bases at V and 9 bases at J, with 12 bases in the middle. This CDR3 contains 13 residues. Germline loops: CDR1 SGHTA, CDR2 FQGTGA. CDR3 residues: CASSLDLVGTQYF. The CDR3, as DNA: TGTGCCAGCAGCTTAGACTTAGTCGGCACGCAGTATTTT.

The rearrangement links TRBV19 to TRBJ2-5; D uncertain. The germline V gene encodes CDR1 LNHDA and CDR2 SQIVND (reference sequence). This CDR3 is built from 11 residues. The V end lost 4 bases, the J end lost 7 bases, and 7 bases lay between the germline ends. CDR3 residues: CASSTGPTQYF. CDR3 DNA sequence: TGTGCCAGTAGTACGGGCCCGACCCAGTACTTC.

The rearrangement uses TRBV6-6 and TRBJ2-3; unclear D gene. The V gene lost 5 bases and the J gene lost 6 bases, with 9 bases spanning the gap. The CDR3 spans 12 residues. Germline V gene lookup returns CDR1 MNHNY and CDR2 SVGAGI (reference sequence). CDR3 in amino acids: CASSPTPDTQYF. The CDR3 coding sequence is TGTGCCAGCAGTCCGACGCCGGATACGCAGTATTTT.

DNA of the CDR3: TGTGCCAGCAGCGGTAGGACTAGCGGGCTCTACGAGCAGTACTTC. This gives the protein CASSGRTSGLYEQYF. The chain couples TRBV5-5 to TRBJ2-7, with 11 bases fitting TRBD2. The CDR3 runs to 15 residues. The trim removed 4 bases at V and 3 bases at J, leaving 6 bases unmatched. Germline CDR1 SGHKS, CDR2 YYEKEE (reference sequence).